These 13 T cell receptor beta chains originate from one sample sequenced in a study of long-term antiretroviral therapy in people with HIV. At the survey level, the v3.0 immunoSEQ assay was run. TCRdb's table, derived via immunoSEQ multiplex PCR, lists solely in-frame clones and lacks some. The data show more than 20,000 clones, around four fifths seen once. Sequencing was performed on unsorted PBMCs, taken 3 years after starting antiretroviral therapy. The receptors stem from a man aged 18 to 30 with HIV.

CDR3 in amino acids: CAIGGGTGGYEQYF. CDR3 DNA sequence: TGTGCCATCGGGGGGGGGACAGGGGGTTACGAGCAGTACTTC. The V gene is TRBV10-3, the J gene TRBJ2-7, with 11 bases matching TRBD1. The CDR3 is 14 amino acids. V gave up 8 bases and J gave up 4 bases; unmatched junction bases: 7. CDR1 ENHRY and CDR2 SYGVKD come from the germline V gene.

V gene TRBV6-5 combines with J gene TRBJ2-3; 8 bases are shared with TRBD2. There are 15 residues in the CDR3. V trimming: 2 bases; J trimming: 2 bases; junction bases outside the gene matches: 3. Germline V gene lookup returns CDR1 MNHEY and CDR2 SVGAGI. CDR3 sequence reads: CASSYRGGPTDTQYF. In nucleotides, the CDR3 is TGTGCCAGCAGTTACCGCGGGGGGCCCACAGATACGCAGTATTTT.

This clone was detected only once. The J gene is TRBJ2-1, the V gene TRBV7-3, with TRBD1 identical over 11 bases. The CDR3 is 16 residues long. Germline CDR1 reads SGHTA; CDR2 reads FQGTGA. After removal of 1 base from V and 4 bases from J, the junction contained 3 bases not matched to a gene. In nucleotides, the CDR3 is TGTGCCAGCAGCTTAAGGGGGACAGGGGGTTACAATGAGCAGTTCTTC. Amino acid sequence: CASSLRGTGGYNEQFF.

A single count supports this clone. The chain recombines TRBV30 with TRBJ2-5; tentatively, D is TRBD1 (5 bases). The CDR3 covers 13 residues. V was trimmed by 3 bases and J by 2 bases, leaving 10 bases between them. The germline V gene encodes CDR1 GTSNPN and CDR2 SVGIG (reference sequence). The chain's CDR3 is CAWSQGLQETQYF. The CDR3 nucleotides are TGTGCCTGGAGCCAGGGCCTTCAAGAGACCCAGTACTTC.

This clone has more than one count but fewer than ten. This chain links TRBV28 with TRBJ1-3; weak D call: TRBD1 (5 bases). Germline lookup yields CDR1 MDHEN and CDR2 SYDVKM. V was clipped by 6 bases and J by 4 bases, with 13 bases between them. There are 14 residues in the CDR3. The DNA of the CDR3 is TGTGCCAGCAGAATCGGGACCATCGGAAACACCATATATTTT. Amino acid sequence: CASRIGTIGNTIYF.

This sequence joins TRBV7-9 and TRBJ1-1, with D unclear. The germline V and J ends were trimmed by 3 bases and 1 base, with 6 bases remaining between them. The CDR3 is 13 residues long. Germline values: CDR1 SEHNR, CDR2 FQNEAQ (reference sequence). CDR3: CASSLGENTEAFF. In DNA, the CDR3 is TGTGCCAGCAGCTTGGGTGAGAACACTGAAGCTTTCTTT.

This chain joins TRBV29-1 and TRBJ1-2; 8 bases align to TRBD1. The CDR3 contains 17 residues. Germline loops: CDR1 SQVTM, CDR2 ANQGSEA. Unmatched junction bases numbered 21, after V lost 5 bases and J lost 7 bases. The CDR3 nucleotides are TGCAGCGTTATAGAGGAGATCATAGGACAGGGCCCTCGTGGCTACACCTTC. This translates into CSVIEEIIGQGPRGYTF.

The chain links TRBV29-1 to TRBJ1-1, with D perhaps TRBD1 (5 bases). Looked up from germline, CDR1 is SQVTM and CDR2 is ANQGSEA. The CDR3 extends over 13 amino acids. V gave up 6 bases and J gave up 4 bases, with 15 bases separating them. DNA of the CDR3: TGCAGCGTGATATCAGGGAGCAGCACTGAAGCTTTCTTT. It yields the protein CSVISGSSTEAFF.

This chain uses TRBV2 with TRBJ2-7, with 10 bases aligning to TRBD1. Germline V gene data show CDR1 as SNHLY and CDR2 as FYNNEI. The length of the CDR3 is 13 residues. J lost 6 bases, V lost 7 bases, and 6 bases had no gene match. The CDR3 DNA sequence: TGTGCCAGCAAGGGACAGGGGAAGAGCGAGCAGTACGTC. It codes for CASKGQGKSEQYV.

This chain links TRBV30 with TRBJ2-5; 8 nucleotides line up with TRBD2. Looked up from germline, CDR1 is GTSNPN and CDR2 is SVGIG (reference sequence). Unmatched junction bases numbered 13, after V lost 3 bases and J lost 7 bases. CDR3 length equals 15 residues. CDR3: CAWRTPGTRGATQYF. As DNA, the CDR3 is TGTGCCTGGAGGACTCCCGGGACTAGGGGTGCGACCCAGTACTTC.

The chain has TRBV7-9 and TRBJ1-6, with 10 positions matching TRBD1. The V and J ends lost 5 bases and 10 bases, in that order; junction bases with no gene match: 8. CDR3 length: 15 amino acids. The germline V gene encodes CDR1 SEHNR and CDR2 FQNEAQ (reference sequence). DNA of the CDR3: TGTGCCAGCAGCAACCGGGACAGGGGAATCTCACCCCTCCACTTT. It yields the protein CASSNRDRGISPLHF.

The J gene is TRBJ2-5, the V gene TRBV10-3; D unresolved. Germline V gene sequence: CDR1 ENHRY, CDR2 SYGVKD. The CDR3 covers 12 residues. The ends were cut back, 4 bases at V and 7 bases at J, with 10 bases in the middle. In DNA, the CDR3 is TGTGCCATCAGTGGGGCCCCCGGGACCCAGTACTTC. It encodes CAISGAPGTQYF.

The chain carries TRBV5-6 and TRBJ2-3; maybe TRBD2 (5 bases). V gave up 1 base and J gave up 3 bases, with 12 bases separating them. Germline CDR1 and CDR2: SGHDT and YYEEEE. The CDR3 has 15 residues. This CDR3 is CASSLSGSPTDTQYF. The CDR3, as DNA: TGTGCCAGCAGCTTGAGCGGCTCCCCGACAGATACGCAGTATTTT.